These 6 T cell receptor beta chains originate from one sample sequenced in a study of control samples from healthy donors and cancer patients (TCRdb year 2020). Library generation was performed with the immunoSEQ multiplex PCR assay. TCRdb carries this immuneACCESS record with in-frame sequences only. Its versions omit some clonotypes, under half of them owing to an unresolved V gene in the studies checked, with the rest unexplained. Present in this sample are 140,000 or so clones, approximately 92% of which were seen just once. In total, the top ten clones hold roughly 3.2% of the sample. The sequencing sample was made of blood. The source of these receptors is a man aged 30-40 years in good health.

The DNA of the CDR3 is TGTGCCAGTAGTGGGCCCGGGACAGGGGGTTACGAGCAGTACTTC. Translation gives CASSGPGTGGYEQYF. V and J are TRBV19 and TRBJ2-7; 11 positions agree with TRBD1. CDR3 length: 15 residues. Germline V lookup: CDR1 LNHDA, CDR2 SQIVND (reference sequence). J lost 4 bases, V lost 5 bases, and 7 bases had no gene match.

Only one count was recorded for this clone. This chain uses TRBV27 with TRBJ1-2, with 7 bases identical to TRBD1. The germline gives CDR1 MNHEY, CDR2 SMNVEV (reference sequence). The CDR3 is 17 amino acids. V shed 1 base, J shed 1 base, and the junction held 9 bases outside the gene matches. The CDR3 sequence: CASSLFPPGGNNYGYTF. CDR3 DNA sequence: TGTGCCAGCAGTTTATTCCCCCCAGGGGGGAATAACTATGGCTACACCTTC.

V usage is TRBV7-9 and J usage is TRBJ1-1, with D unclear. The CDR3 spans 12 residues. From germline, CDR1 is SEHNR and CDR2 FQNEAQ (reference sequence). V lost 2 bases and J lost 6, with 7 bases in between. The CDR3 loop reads CASSLWGAEAFF. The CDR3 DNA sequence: TGTGCCAGCAGCTTATGGGGTGCTGAAGCTTTCTTT.

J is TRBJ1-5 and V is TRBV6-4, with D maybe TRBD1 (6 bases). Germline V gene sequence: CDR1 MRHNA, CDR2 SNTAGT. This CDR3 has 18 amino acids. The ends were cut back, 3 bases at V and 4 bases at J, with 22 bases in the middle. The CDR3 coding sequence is TGTGCCAGCAGTGAATCGAAGGACAGAAGTCCTGATAATCAGCCCCAGCATTTT. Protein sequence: CASSESKDRSPDNQPQHF.

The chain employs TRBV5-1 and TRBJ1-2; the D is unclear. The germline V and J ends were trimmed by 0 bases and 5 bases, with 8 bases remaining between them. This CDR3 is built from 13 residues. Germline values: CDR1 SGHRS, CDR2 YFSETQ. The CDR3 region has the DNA TGCGCCAGCAGCTTGGCCGATGGTTATGGCTACACCTTC. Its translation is CASSLADGYGYTF.

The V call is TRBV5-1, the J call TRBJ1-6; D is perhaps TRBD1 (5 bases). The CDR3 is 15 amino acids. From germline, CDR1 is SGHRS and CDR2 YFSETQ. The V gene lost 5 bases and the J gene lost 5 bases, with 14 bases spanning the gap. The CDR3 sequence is CASSWGRGDNSPLHF. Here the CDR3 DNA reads TGCGCCAGCAGTTGGGGCCGGGGCGATAATTCACCCCTCCACTTT.